What follows is one TCR beta chain and its context. Its antigen is not identified. The sample originates from a study of T-cell memory formation after mild COVID-19. Study-wide points: The study found balanced CD4/CD8 in clones contracting day 15 to 85 and a CD4+ lean in later expanders.

MiXCR, run by TCRdb on the 5' RACE reads, gives a single entry per CDR3 protein. The sample holds 390,000 or so distinct CDR3 sequences, 16% seen once. V lost 2 bases, J lost 3 bases, and 16 bases lay in between. CDR3 length equals 16 residues. Germline assignment: CDR1 SGHTA and CDR2 FQGNSA. The sample comprised PBMCs or a T cell subset sorted from them (not recorded which). The gene calls are TRBV7-2 and TRBJ1-1; weak D call: TRBD1 (6 bases). The sequence derives from a man younger than 30 who had mild COVID-19 (a few samples of this study predate the infection). Cell type and time point are not known. The CDR3 loop is CASSLRGGRGYTEAFF. DNA for the CDR3: TGTGCCAGCAGCTTAAGGGGGGGAAGGGGATACACTGAAGCTTTCTTT.